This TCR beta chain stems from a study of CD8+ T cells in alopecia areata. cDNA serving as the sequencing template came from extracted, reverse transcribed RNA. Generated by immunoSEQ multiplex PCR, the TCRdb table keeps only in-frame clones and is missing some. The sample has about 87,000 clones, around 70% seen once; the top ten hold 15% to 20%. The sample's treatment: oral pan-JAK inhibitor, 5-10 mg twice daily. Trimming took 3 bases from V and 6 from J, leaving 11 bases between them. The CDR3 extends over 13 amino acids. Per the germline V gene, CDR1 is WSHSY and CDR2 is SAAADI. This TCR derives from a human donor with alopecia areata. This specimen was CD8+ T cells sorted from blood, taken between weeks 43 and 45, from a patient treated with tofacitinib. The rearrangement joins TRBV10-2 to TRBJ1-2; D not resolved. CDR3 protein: CASSDQGGDGYTF. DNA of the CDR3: TGCGCCAGCAGTGACCAAGGAGGAGATGGCTACACCTTC.